The clone carrying this T cell receptor (beta chain) came up a few times. No antigen is known for it. This sample was included in a study of T-cell memory formation after mild COVID-19. The study, taken as a whole, reports: Of the contracting clones, CD4+ ones lay mainly in CM and EM, and CD8+ ones in EMRA. Clones shrinking from day 15 to 85 showed even CD4/CD8 mixes; later expanders tilted CD4+.

It was 5'RACE with constant-segment primers that produced the TCR alpha and TCR beta cDNA libraries, which carried sample barcodes and UMIs. TCRdb passed the 5' RACE reads through MiXCR, listing each CDR3 protein once. The table lists fewer than 700,000 distinct CDR3 sequences, roughly 17% of them singletons. This CDR3 is 14 amino acids long. The germline gives CDR1 MGHDK, CDR2 SYGVNS. V lost 2 bases to trimming and J lost 6 bases, with 13 bases between them. This chain links TRBV25-1 with TRBJ1-1; a possible D gene is TRBD1 (6 bases). The source material was PBMCs or a T cell subset sorted from them (not recorded which). The clonotype comes from an adult woman who had mild COVID-19 (a few samples of this study predate the infection). Cell type and time point are not known. The CDR3 nucleotides are TGTGCCAGCAGTGAAAGAGGGGGGTCCGCTGAAGCTTTCTTT. It yields the protein CASSERGGSAEAFF.